These T cell receptor beta chains were read from a single sample in a study of OX40 agonist ivuxolimab in advanced cancers. Repertoires were generated with immunoSEQ multiplex PCR, while TCRdb's copy carries only in-frame clones and drops some. The profile shows some 100,000 clones, approximately 90% of them singletons. This sample comprised CD4+ or CD8+ T cells sorted from blood, obtained in a trial of the OX40 agonist ivuxolimab. The source of these receptors is an adult with an advanced solid tumor such as melanoma, head and neck, liver or kidney cancer. CDR3s leave out the opening cysteine and the closing phenylalanine or tryptophan. D genes are given only for firm matches.

j_call v_call d_call cdr3_aa
TRBJ2-7 TRBV9 NA ASSVRGHLLDEQY
TRBJ2-1 TRBV5-1 TRBD1 ASSLQTGGGYNEQF
TRBJ2-1 TRBV11-2 TRBD1 ASSLVQGVAEQF
TRBJ1-5 TRBV10-3 TRBD1 AIIQTGSNQPQH
TRBJ2-7 TRBV18 TRBD2 ASSRGAGEGSYEQY
TRBJ1-1 TRBV25-1 TRBD1 ASSKRQGRGAEAF
TRBJ2-7 TRBV6-6 NA ASRGSGESYEQY
TRBJ2-1 TRBV15 NA ATSRDGGVGGRSSYNEQF
TRBJ2-7 TRBV5-6 NA ASSSVVRGSYEQY
TRBJ2-3 TRBV4-1 NA ASRPSSTDTQY
TRBJ2-7 TRBV7-2 NA ASSPSSYEQY
TRBJ2-7 TRBV30 NA AWSKGLSYEQY
TRBJ2-2 TRBV5-1 TRBD2 ASSLETSGPNTGELF
TRBJ2-3 TRBV13 TRBD2 ASSSRLAGSSTTDTQY
TRBJ1-1 TRBV7-9 TRBD1 ASAQTGFNTEAF
TRBJ1-1 TRBV6-6 TRBD1 ASSQTGVGPEAF
TRBJ2-3 TRBV5-1 TRBD2 ASRKTSPDTQY
TRBJ1-2 TRBV6-5 NA ASSPRDTFNYGYT
TRBJ2-1 TRBV5-6 TRBD2 ASSLRTSGGAYNEQF
TRBJ1-2 TRBV28 NA ASSLQGGGYT
TRBJ2-6 TRBV7-2 TRBD2 ASSLALGTSGASGANVLT
TRBJ2-7 TRBV11-3 NA ASRVGLYYEQY
TRBJ2-7 TRBV6-5 NA ASWAGGGIYEQY
TRBJ2-1 TRBV11-2 NA ASSLDLLAEQF
TRBJ1-4 TRBV6-5 TRBD1 ASSYSTGVTNEKLF
TRBJ2-1 TRBV6-6 NA ASSYGGQGQNEQF
TRBJ2-5 TRBV9 NA ASSVIPSHFIETQY
TRBJ1-2 TRBV7-7 TRBD1 ASSEGQILYGYT
TRBJ2-2 TRBV5-1 TRBD2 ASSFVAGLNTGELF
TRBJ1-4 TRBV4-3 TRBD1 ASSQASDRGNEKLF
TRBJ2-5 TRBV7-9 NA ASSLVKPRETQY
TRBJ2-1 TRBV18 TRBD2 ASSPLPLLAGGGNEQF
TRBJ1-2 TRBV7-9 NA ASSHDSARYGYT
TRBJ1-1 TRBV6-5 NA ASSYGDRMNTEAF
TRBJ2-7 TRBV18 TRBD1 ASSPWDRVTEQY
TRBJ2-7 TRBV11-2 TRBD1 ASSLGGTGAYEQY
TRBJ2-2 TRBV18 NA ASSPRVKSNTGELF
TRBJ1-5 TRBV27 NA ASRPTVSNQPQH
TRBJ2-3 TRBV5-1 TRBD2 ASSARGTSGRSTDTQY
TRBJ2-1 TRBV7-3 NA ASSPGSNHEQF
TRBJ1-1 TRBV5-6 TRBD1 ASSPAGGQGGPGTEAF
TRBJ1-5 TRBV28 NA ASSADRHSNQPQH
TRBJ2-6 TRBV5-1 NA ASSFGLISGANVLT
TRBJ2-7 TRBV4-2 TRBD2 ASSQTGLAYEQY
TRBJ2-7 TRBV5-1 NA ASSLGGGLKAHEQY
TRBJ1-5 TRBV2 NA ASTKRDIRNQPQH
TRBJ2-5 TRBV7-2 NA ASSLVGVYETQY
TRBJ2-6 TRBV4-1 NA ASSQAYGSGANVLT
TRBJ2-1 TRBV7-9 NA ASSLGNPYNEQF
TRBJ1-1 TRBV11-2 NA ASSFRGQNTEAF
TRBJ2-1 TRBV6-6 NA ASSRIYNEQF
TRBJ2-2 TRBV9 NA ASSVGPDTGELF
TRBJ2-7 TRBV9 NA ASSDDLPGDQQY